Detailed here is one T cell receptor (beta chain). In the original analysis: Estimation of nucleated cell counts was performed using reference gene primer amplification. The method was immunoSEQ multiplex PCR; TCRdb's version includes in-frame clones alone and lacks a portion of them. From that table come the V and J calls and clone size; the DNA was used to work out D and trimming. The sample includes 200,000 or so clones, more than 65% of them seen just once. Germline CDR1 is SGHRS and CDR2 is YFSETQ. The ends were cut back, 4 bases at V and 3 bases at J, with 13 bases in the middle. This CDR3 contains 15 residues. The data were obtained in a study of blood T cell repertoires in COVID-19. Overall study: COVID-19 samples from acute and convalescent phases originated in the United States, Italy and Spain. The cDNA or gDNA used as material had been derived from T cells, B-cell-depleted T cells, or PBMCs.

The sequenced sample consisted of peripheral blood. The sequence was obtained from a human donor in a cohort sampled during active COVID-19. This chain uses TRBV5-1 with TRBJ1-4; tentatively, D is TRBD1 (5 bases). CDR3 loop: CASSPIGGANEKLFF. DNA for the CDR3: TGCGCCAGCAGCCCCATTGGGGGGGCTAATGAAAAACTGTTTTTT.